Below, 15 T cell receptor beta chains from the same sample are listed, as sequenced in a study of blood T cell repertoires in COVID-19. Profiling relied on immunoSEQ multiplex PCR, and the TCRdb table lists in-frame clones only, not all of them. The sample includes 370,000 or so clones, 81% seen only once; the top ten take 1.1%. Input material: peripheral blood. These receptors were obtained from a human donor with acute or convalescent COVID-19. The donor label of this sample is uncertain.

V is TRBV30 and J is TRBJ2-7, with D tentatively TRBD2 (6 bases). V gave up 0 bases and J gave up 3 bases, with 12 bases separating them. CDR1 and CDR2 from the germline V gene are GTSNPN and SVGIG (reference sequence). The CDR3 loop spans 14 amino acids. The CDR3 loop reads CAWSVGAGNYEQYF. CDR3 DNA sequence: TGTGCCTGGAGTGTAGGGGCGGGAAACTACGAGCAGTACTTC.

A single count supports this clone. The V call is TRBV10-3, the J call TRBJ1-5; D perhaps matches TRBD1 (6 bases). CDR1 is ENHRY and CDR2 is SYGVKD in the germline V gene. This CDR3 is 15 amino acids long. The V and J ends lost 0 bases and 7 bases respectively, with 13 bases between them. The CDR3 DNA is TGTGCCATCAGTGAGTCAGCAGGGGTGGACCAGCCCCAGCATTTT. Translation gives CAISESAGVDQPQHF.

The CDR3 loop reads CASSFAGGGYTF. CDR3 nucleotides: TGCGCCAGCAGCTTTGCCGGGGGAGGCTACACCTTC. The rearrangement joins TRBV5-1 to TRBJ1-2, with D possibly TRBD1 on 5 matching bases. CDR3 length equals 12 residues. Trimming removed 2 bases from V and 8 bases from J, with 10 bases in between. Germline CDR1 is SGHRS and CDR2 is YFSETQ.

This rearrangement joins TRBV7-9 to TRBJ2-7; TRBD1 matches at 10 bases. Trimming at V came to 6 bases and at J to 0 bases, leaving 5 bases not matched to a gene. Germline V lookup: CDR1 SEHNR, CDR2 FQNEAQ (reference sequence). This CDR3 has 15 amino acids. The CDR3 sequence is CASRSDRGSSYEQYF. CDR3 DNA sequence: TGTGCCAGCAGATCGGACAGGGGGTCCTCCTACGAGCAGTACTTC.

J is TRBJ1-6 and V is TRBV5-4, with TRBD1 matching over 8 bases. Germline V CDR1 and CDR2: SGHNT, YYREEE (reference sequence). The V segment lost 0 bases and the J segment 7 bases; nucleotides outside the gene matches: 3. The CDR3 is 15 residues long. The CDR3 DNA follows: TGTGCCAGCAGCTTGGTACAGGGGGTGAATTCACCCCTCCACTTT. This encodes CASSLVQGVNSPLHF.

The V call is TRBV28, the J call TRBJ1-2; perhaps TRBD1 as D (6 bases). The CDR3 is 15 amino acids. Germline V gene sequence: CDR1 MDHEN, CDR2 SYDVKM. V gave up 7 bases and J gave up 4 bases, with 19 bases separating them. CDR3 protein: CASNMRTAKAYGYTF. Written as DNA, the CDR3 is TGTGCCAGCAATATGCGGACAGCAAAAGCCTATGGCTACACCTTC.

V gene TRBV7-8 combines with J gene TRBJ2-6; D unresolved. The CDR3 runs to 17 residues. Germline V gene lookup returns CDR1 SGHVS and CDR2 FQNEAQ. The V gene lost 3 bases and the J gene lost 0 bases, with 12 bases spanning the gap. The CDR3 is CASSFRGITSGANVLTF. The DNA for the CDR3 is TGTGCCAGCAGCTTCCGAGGCATTACCTCTGGGGCCAACGTCCTGACTTTC.

The chain links TRBV15 to TRBJ1-3; D may be TRBD1 (6 bases). The CDR3 is 16 amino acids. Germline CDR1 reads LNHNV; CDR2 reads YYDKDF (reference sequence). V was trimmed by 8 bases and J by 0 bases, leaving 17 bases between them. CDR3 DNA: TGTGCCACCCGGGTGGGGGCGTTTGCCTCTGGAAACACCATATATTTT. It encodes CATRVGAFASGNTIYF.

The V gene is TRBV4-1, the J gene TRBJ2-7; weak D call: TRBD2 (6 bases). V dropped 4 bases and J dropped 2 bases, with 15 bases sitting between them. Per germline, CDR1 MGHRA and CDR2 YSYEKL. This CDR3 contains 15 residues. The CDR3 loop is CASSPRTGGPYEQYF. In DNA, the CDR3 is TGCGCCAGCAGCCCACGGACCGGGGGTCCCTACGAGCAGTACTTC.

The V call is TRBV7-9, the J call TRBJ2-3; the match to TRBD1 covers 8 bases. This CDR3 has 15 amino acids. Trimming at V came to 3 bases and at J to 4 bases, leaving 6 bases not matched to a gene. CDR1 SEHNR and CDR2 FQNEAQ come from the germline V gene (reference sequence). The CDR3 coding sequence is TGTGCCAGCAGCTTGGACAGGGTAGGCGCAGATACGCAGTATTTT. It yields the protein CASSLDRVGADTQYF.

This chain joins TRBV6-5 and TRBJ2-7, with TRBD1 identical over 8 bases. The CDR3 length is 15 residues. With 2 bases clipped from V and 1 base from J, the junction kept 4 bases outside the gene matches. The germline V gene encodes CDR1 MNHEY and CDR2 SVGAGI. The CDR3 DNA follows: TGTGCCAGCAGTTACCCAGGACAGGGTTCCTACGAGCAGTACTTC. As protein: CASSYPGQGSYEQYF.

The J gene is TRBJ2-2, the V gene TRBV30; 7 bases match TRBD2. V trimming: 0 bases; J trimming: 6 bases; junction bases outside the gene matches: 4. Germline V gives CDR1 GTSNPN, CDR2 SVGIG (reference sequence). This CDR3 region has 14 residues. As DNA, the CDR3 is TGTGCCTGGAGTGTACTCGCGGGGGCCGGGGAGCTGTTTTTT. Encoded protein: CAWSVLAGAGELFF. The complete variable domain, with remaining parts taken from reference TRBV30 and TRBJ2-2, reads SQTIHQWPATLVQPVGSPLSLECTVEGTSNPNLYWYRQAAGRGLQLLFYSVGIGQISSEVPQNLSASRPQDRQFILSSKKLLLSDSGFYLCAWSVLAGAGELFFGEGSRLTVL.

The gene calls are TRBV18 and TRBJ1-1; D uncertain. Per the germline V gene, CDR1 is KGHSH and CDR2 is LQKENI. V lost 2 bases, J lost 5 bases, and 15 bases lay in between. The CDR3 spans 15 residues. Here the CDR3 reads CASSPGTRRWTEAFF. The CDR3 DNA sequence: TGTGCCAGCTCACCAGGTACCAGGAGGTGGACTGAAGCTTTCTTT.

The chain is built from TRBV11-2 and TRBJ2-3; 7 positions match TRBD2. The CDR3 has 17 residues. Unmatched junction bases numbered 12, after V lost 1 base and J lost 5 bases. The germline gives CDR1 SGHAT, CDR2 FQNNGV. The chain's CDR3 is CASSLGTLGGLIDTQYF. The CDR3 DNA is TGTGCCAGCAGCTTAGGTACTCTCGGGGGGTTGATAGATACGCAGTATTTT.

This chain links TRBV27 with TRBJ1-6, with TRBD1 identical over 7 bases. The J segment lost 9 bases and the V segment lost 2 bases, leaving 13 bases of the junction unmatched. This CDR3 region has 17 residues. Germline V gene sequence: CDR1 MNHEY, CDR2 SMNVEV (reference sequence). In DNA form, the CDR3 reads TGTGCCAGCAGTTTAGATGGGACGGGGACAGATACTTCACCCCTCCACTTT. This gives the protein CASSLDGTGTDTSPLHF.